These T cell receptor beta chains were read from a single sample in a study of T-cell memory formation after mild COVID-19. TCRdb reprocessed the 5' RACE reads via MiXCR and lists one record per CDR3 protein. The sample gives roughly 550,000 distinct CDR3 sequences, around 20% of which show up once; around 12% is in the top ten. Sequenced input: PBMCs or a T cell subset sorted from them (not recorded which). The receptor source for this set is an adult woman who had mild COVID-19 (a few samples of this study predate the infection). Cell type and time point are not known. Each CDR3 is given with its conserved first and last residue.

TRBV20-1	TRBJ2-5	CSAIGGQAQETQYF
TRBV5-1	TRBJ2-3	CASSDHPRASGRSEDTQYF
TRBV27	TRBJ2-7	CASSFWGHEQYF
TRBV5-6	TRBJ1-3	CASSLVPGLSGNTIYF
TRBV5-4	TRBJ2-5	CASSLFTGTQYF
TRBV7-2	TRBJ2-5	CASSESFETQYF
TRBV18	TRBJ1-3	CASSPLDEGIGAIYF
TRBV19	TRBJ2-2	CASSTQGAGTGELFF
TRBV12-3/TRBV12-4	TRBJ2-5	CASSFPDRAQETQYF
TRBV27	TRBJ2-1	CASSKQGLYNEQFF
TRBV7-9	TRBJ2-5	CASSLAGGPLETQYF
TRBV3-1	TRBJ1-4	CASSQTGTGYEKLFF
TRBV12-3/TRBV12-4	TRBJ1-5	CASSFGDRGSNQPQHF
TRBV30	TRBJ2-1	CAWIPQGDPYNEQFF
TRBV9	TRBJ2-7	CASSVDVGAAYEQYF
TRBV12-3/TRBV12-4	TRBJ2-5	CASRTGPLEGQYF
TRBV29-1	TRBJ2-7	CSVEDPGDEQYF
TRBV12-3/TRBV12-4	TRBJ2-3	CASCGTLGTQYF
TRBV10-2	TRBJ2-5	CASSDPGLSLAQYF
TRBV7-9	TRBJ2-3	CASSSQTSVTDTQYF
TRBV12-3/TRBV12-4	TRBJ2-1	CASRLASNEQFF
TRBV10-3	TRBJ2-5	CASMSGGRETQYF
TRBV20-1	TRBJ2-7	CSARDPKPGQGGQYF
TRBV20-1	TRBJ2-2	CSAREVSNTGELFF
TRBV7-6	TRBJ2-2	CASRLEVQLGGELFF
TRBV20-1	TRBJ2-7	CSAKEGAALTEQYF
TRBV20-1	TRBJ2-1	CSAQAGGGSYNEQFF
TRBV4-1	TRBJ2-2	CASSRILGKADTGELFF
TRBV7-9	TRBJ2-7	CASSFEQGARSYEQYF
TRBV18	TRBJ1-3	CASSPRRDSQGNTIYF
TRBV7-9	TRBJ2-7	CASSLGGGATYEQYF
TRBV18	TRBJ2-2	CASSLDRTANTGELFF
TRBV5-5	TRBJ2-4	CASSFGTANIQYF
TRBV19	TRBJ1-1	CASSTAQGAREAFF
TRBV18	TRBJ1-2	CASSPPLGYGYTF
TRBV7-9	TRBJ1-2	CASSQGTGHGYTF
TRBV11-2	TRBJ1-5	CASSSSSGYSNQPQHF
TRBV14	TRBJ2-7	CASSQHSYYEQYF
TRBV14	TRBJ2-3	CASSLTTGWVTQYF
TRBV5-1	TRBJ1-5	CASSSDGYSNQPQHF
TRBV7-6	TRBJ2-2	CASSLDPGAGELFF
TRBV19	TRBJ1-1	CASSIVGTGMNTEAFF
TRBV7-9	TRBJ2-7	CASSLRGGQGNSEQYF
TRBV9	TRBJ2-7	CASSVGSDFSYEQYF
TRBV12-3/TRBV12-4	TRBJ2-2	CASSLQQGGSTGELFF
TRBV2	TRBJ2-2	CASHLRGSGGELFF
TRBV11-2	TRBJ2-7	CASSLVGRRDYEQYF
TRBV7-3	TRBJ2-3	CASSSPTGRSTDTQYF
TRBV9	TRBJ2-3	CASSVVLSTDTQYF
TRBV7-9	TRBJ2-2	CASSPGTGAGELFF
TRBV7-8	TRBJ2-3	CASSFFTAGGPDTQYF